These 23 T cell receptor beta chains share one sample of origin, sequenced in a study of cytomegalovirus exposure and HLA in healthy donors (dated by TCRdb to 2016 to 2017). Libraries were constructed by the immunoSEQ multiplex PCR assay. For the multiplex PCR, a mixture combining 60 forward primers for TCR Vbeta segments and 13 reverse primers for TCR Jbeta segments was used. TCRdb carries this immuneACCESS record with in-frame sequences only. Its versions omit some clonotypes, under half of them owing to an unresolved V gene in the studies checked, with the rest unexplained. This sample gives over 100,000 clones in total; roughly 88% of them show up just once. 2.5% to 3.5% of the sample is taken by the ten largest. The specimen was PBMCs. Receptors were obtained from a woman aged 18-35 years in good health and CMV-seropositive.

The chain couples TRBV5-5 to TRBJ1-2; a weak D match, TRBD1 (5 bases). Germline-derived CDR1 and CDR2 are SGHKS and YYEKEE (reference sequence). This CDR3 has 15 residues. V gave up 4 bases and J gave up 2 bases, with 15 bases separating them. CDR3 DNA sequence: TGTGCCAGCAGCCCATCTGAGACAGCCAACTATGGCTACACCTTC. Residues: CASSPSETANYGYTF.

The chain has TRBV7-2 and TRBJ2-3; 10 bases align to TRBD2. V lost 5 bases and J lost 5; bases outside the gene matches: 7. The CDR3 totals 15 residues. Germline-derived CDR1 and CDR2 are SGHTA and FQGNSA. The CDR3 nucleotides read TGTGCCAGCAGCCTAACTAGCGGGGTTGTAGATACGCAGTATTTT. Protein sequence: CASSLTSGVVDTQYF.

The chain uses TRBV5-1 and TRBJ2-2, with D tentatively TRBD2 (5 bases). This CDR3 contains 16 residues. V lost 0 bases and J 0 bases, leaving 9 bases between the germline ends. The germline gives CDR1 SGHRS, CDR2 YFSETQ. CDR3 sequence (DNA): TGCGCCAGCAGCTTGGCCGGGGTCACGAACACCGGGGAGCTGTTTTTT. Its protein product is CASSLAGVTNTGELFF.

This clone was seen a few times. This chain uses TRBV19 with TRBJ2-4; D is perhaps TRBD1 (6 bases). The CDR3 contains 13 residues. V was pared by 5 bases and J by 8 bases, with 13 bases between. Germline CDR1 LNHDA, CDR2 SQIVND (reference sequence). In DNA form, the CDR3 reads TGTGCCAGTAGTGACCGGACAGCGGACATTCAGTACTTC. Protein product: CASSDRTADIQYF.

The V call is TRBV11-1, the J call TRBJ1-5; D not resolved. Deletions cut 5 bases from V and 1 base from J, with 6 bases between. This CDR3 region has 13 residues. Germline V gives CDR1 SGHAT, CDR2 FQDESV (reference sequence). The CDR3 loop is CASSRESNQPQHF. The DNA for the CDR3 is TGTGCCAGCAGCCGGGAAAGCAATCAGCCCCAGCATTTT.

The chain links TRBV10-3 to TRBJ1-6, with 9 positions matching TRBD1. In germline, CDR1 is ENHRY, CDR2 SYGVKD. V shed 4 bases and J 8 bases; nucleotides not matched to a gene: 3. The CDR3 sequence is 14 residues long. DNA of the CDR3: TGTGCCATCAGTGGAAGGACAGGGGATTCACCCCTCCACTTT. This gives the protein CAISGRTGDSPLHF.

The chain joins TRBV14 to TRBJ2-5; D is perhaps TRBD1 (6 bases). The CDR3 extends over 16 amino acids. CDR1 and CDR2 (germline): SGHDN, FVKESK. The V end was cut by 1 base, the J end by 2 bases, with 14 bases between. The CDR3 nucleotides read TGTGCCAGCAGCCAAGGAAGGGGGAGTGGGCAAGAGACCCAGTACTTC. As protein: CASSQGRGSGQETQYF.

V usage is TRBV7-2 and J usage is TRBJ1-1, with D hard to call. The CDR3 sequence is 12 residues long. V lost 5 bases to trimming and J lost 1 base, with 5 bases between them. Per the germline V gene, CDR1 is SGHTA and CDR2 is FQGNSA. CDR3 amino acids: CASSPWNTEAFF. The CDR3 nucleotides read TGTGCCAGCAGCCCGTGGAACACTGAAGCTTTCTTT.

The chain employs TRBV2 and TRBJ2-3; the match to TRBD2 covers 7 bases. Unmatched junction bases numbered 5, after V lost 4 bases and J lost 4 bases. This CDR3 is 14 amino acids long. From germline, CDR1 is SNHLY and CDR2 FYNNEI. This CDR3 is CASSVGGSSDTQYF. The CDR3 DNA reads TGTGCCAGCAGTGTGGGGGGGAGTTCAGATACGCAGTATTTT. Filled out from reference TRBV2 and TRBJ2-3, the complete variable domain reads EPEVTQTPSHQVTQMGQEVILRCVPISNHLYFYWYRQILGQKVEFLVSFYNNEISEKSEIFDDQFSVERPDGSNFTLKIRSTKLEDSAMYFCASSVGGSSDTQYFGPGTRLTVL.

This chain joins TRBV9 and TRBJ2-1; 10 nucleotides align to TRBD1. The CDR3 totals 18 residues. Trimming at V came to 4 bases and at J to 7 bases, leaving 17 bases not matched to a gene. From germline, CDR1 is SGDLS and CDR2 YYNGEE. The CDR3 spells CASSRTTSPGQGRNEQFF. The CDR3 region has the DNA TGTGCCAGCAGCCGCACCACTTCTCCGGGACAGGGGCGGAATGAGCAGTTCTTC.

V gene TRBV6-1 combines with J gene TRBJ2-7; TRBD1 aligns across 11 bases. Germline V gene sequence: CDR1 MNHNS, CDR2 SASEGT. Unmatched junction bases numbered 2, after V lost 4 bases and J lost 0 bases. The CDR3 is 15 amino acids. The CDR3 bases are TGTGCCAGCAGTGCCGGGACAGGGGGCTCCTACGAGCAGTACTTC. Encoded protein: CASSAGTGGSYEQYF.

The chain joins TRBV28 to TRBJ2-2, with TRBD2 matching over 8 bases. The CDR3 has 17 residues. The junction had 7 bases not matched to a gene; V was cut back by 4 bases and J by 0 bases. The germline CDR1 and CDR2 sequences are MDHEN and SYDVKM. Here the CDR3 DNA reads TGTGCCAGCAGTTCTCCAGGACTAGCCTCGAACACCGGGGAGCTGTTTTTT. It specifies CASSSPGLASNTGELFF.

The V and J genes are TRBV7-8 and TRBJ1-1, with a weak D call TRBD1 (5 bases). V was shortened by 3 bases and J by 3 bases, with 20 bases between the two germline ends. Looked up from germline, CDR1 is SGHVS and CDR2 is FQNEAQ. The length of the CDR3 is 17 residues. Here the CDR3 reads CASSFPTALRGDTEAFF. The CDR3 nucleotides are TGTGCCAGCAGCTTCCCCACAGCGCTTCGGGGGGACACTGAAGCTTTCTTT.

The V call is TRBV5-1, the J call TRBJ2-5; D is ambiguous. TRBJ2-7 explains the end of the DNA better; the J call may be wrong. The CDR3 contains 13 residues. The V gene's germline CDR1 is SGHRS and CDR2 YFSETQ. CDR3 loop: CASSFGPSPEQYF. CDR3 sequence (DNA): TGCGCCAGCAGCTTTGGTCCGAGCCCCGAGCAGTACTTC.

The chain carries TRBV7-3 and TRBJ2-1; possibly TRBD2 for D (7 bases). CDR1 and CDR2 (germline): SGHTA, FQGTGA. The CDR3 is 16 residues long. Trimming removed 3 bases from V and 2 bases from J, with 14 bases in between. The CDR3 nucleotides read TGTGCCAGCAGCTTTGAGGGGGGGCCCCCCTACAATGAGCAGTTCTTC. This encodes CASSFEGGPPYNEQFF. Full variable domain (rest looked up from reference TRBV7-3 and TRBJ2-1): GAGVSQTPSNKVTEKGKYVELRCDPISGHTALYWYRQSLGQGPEFLIYFQGTGAADDSGLPNDRFFAVRPEGSVSTLKIQRTERGDSAVYLCASSFEGGPPYNEQFFGPGTRLTVL.

The gene calls are TRBV6-5 and TRBJ2-7; a possible D gene is TRBD2 (6 bases). The ends were cut back, 2 bases at V and 4 bases at J, with 9 bases in the middle. Germline V lookup: CDR1 MNHEY, CDR2 SVGAGI. The CDR3 is 13 amino acids. This CDR3 is CASSYGDWYEQYF. In DNA form, the CDR3 reads TGTGCCAGCAGTTACGGGGACTGGTACGAGCAGTACTTC.

CDR3 loop: CASSSTGGMDNEQFF. The DNA of the CDR3 is TGCGCCAGCAGCTCGACAGGGGGGATGGACAATGAGCAGTTCTTC. V and J are TRBV5-1 and TRBJ2-1; 9 nucleotides agree with TRBD1. The J segment lost 5 bases and the V segment lost 3 bases, leaving 6 bases of the junction unmatched. This CDR3 comprises 15 residues. Germline CDR1 is SGHRS and CDR2 is YFSETQ.

The chain recombines TRBV13 with TRBJ2-1, with a tentative D call TRBD1 (6 bases). CDR3 size: 15 residues. Deletions cut 5 bases from V and 6 bases from J, with 17 bases between. Germline V gives CDR1 PRHDT, CDR2 FYEKMQ (reference sequence). The CDR3 DNA reads TGTGCCAGCAGCGAACGAATACAGGGCGGCAATGAGCAGTTCTTC. Its translation: CASSERIQGGNEQFF.

The chain links TRBV5-6 to TRBJ2-5, with D maybe TRBD2 (6 bases). The CDR3 is 13 residues long. V shed 6 bases and J shed 5 bases, with 14 bases lying between them. The germline CDR1 and CDR2 sequences are SGHDT and YYEEEE. CDR3 region: CASTVSGVETQYF. In DNA form, the CDR3 reads TGTGCCAGCACCGTATCGGGGGTGGAGACCCAGTACTTC.

The J gene is TRBJ2-1, the V gene TRBV12-5; maybe TRBD2 (6 bases). Germline V gene data show CDR1 as LGHNT and CDR2 as FRNRAP. Deletions cut 0 bases from V and 6 bases from J, with 15 bases between. This CDR3 comprises 16 residues. The CDR3 nucleotides read TGTGCTAGTGGTTTGGTACTGGGAGGAACCCCCAATGAGCAGTTCTTC. Translating gives CASGLVLGGTPNEQFF.

The chain has TRBV7-3 and TRBJ1-4; 8 nucleotides line up with TRBD1. CDR1 SGHTA and CDR2 FQGTGA come from the germline V gene. With V trimmed by 3 bases and J by 13 bases, 7 bases remained unmatched. This CDR3 spans 13 amino acids. CDR3 nucleotide sequence: TGTGCCAGCAGCTTTGAACAGGGGGGGAGACTGTTTTTT. Residues: CASSFEQGGRLFF. Full variable domain (outside the CDR3, taken from reference TRBV7-3 and TRBJ1-4): GAGVSQTPSNKVTEKGKYVELRCDPISGHTALYWYRQSLGQGPEFLIYFQGTGAADDSGLPNDRFFAVRPEGSVSTLKIQRTERGDSAVYLCASSFEQGGRLFFGSGTQLSVL.

The chain recombines TRBV19 with TRBJ2-5; TRBD1 matches at 8 bases. The J call is doubtful: the DNA matches TRBJ2-7 better. The germline gives CDR1 LNHDA, CDR2 SQIVND (reference sequence). The CDR3 totals 21 residues. This chain's CDR3 is CASSRKIGQTGVLVSTYEQYF. CDR3 nucleotide sequence: TGTGCCAGTAGTAGGAAGATCGGGCAGACAGGGGTCTTGGTTTCTACCTACGAGCAGTACTTC.

The chain recombines TRBV5-4 with TRBJ2-5; D not resolved. Germline V gene lookup returns CDR1 SGHNT and CDR2 YYREEE (reference sequence). The CDR3 totals 12 residues. V was trimmed by 0 bases and J by 4 bases, leaving 4 bases between them. Here the CDR3 DNA reads TGTGCCAGCAGCTTGGCGTTAGAGACCCAGTACTTC. This gives the protein CASSLALETQYF.